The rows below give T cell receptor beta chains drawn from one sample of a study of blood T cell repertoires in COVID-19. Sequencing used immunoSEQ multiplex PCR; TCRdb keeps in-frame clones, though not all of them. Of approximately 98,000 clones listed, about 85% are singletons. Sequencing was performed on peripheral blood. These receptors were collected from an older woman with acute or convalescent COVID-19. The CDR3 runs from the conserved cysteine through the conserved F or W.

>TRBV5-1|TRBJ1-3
CASSLEGGFGNTIYF
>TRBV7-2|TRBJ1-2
CASSLDGYTF
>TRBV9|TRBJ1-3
CASSVALGDTIYF
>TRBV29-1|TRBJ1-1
CSVEDLNTEAFF
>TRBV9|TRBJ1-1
CASSAGQGWTEAFF
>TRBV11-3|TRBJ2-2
CASSPGQGQGGELFF
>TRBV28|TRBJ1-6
CASSFGTVFFFSYNSPLHF
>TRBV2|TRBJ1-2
CASLLEGLQGVKNGYTF
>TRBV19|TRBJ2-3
CASSIGHLTSTDTQYF
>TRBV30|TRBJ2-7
CAWSYGLKTYEQYF
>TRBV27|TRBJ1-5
CASSLAGWDQPQHF
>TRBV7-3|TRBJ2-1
CASSLLGGAYNEQFF
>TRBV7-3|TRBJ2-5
CASSPGVGAGPHQETQYF
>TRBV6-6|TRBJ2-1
CASRTGTSGSNEQFF
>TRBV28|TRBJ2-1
CASSLTPRYNEQFF
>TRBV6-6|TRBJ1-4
CASSPQVKLFF
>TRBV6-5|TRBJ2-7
CASNQLAGGPGEQYF
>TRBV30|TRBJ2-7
CAWSGFYEQYF
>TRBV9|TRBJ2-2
CASSVGGRETGELFF
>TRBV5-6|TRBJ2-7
CASSFWDRGYEQYF
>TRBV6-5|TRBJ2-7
CASSRRPVGALEQYF
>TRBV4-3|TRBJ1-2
CASSQALQGGYGYTF
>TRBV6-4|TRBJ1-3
CASSEGGPGNTIYF
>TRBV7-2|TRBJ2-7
CASSLGLGTAYEQYF
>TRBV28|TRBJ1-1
CASSLMGQMAFF
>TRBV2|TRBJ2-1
CASSEIPGLAGRGNEQFF
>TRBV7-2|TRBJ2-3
CASSLATSTDTQYF
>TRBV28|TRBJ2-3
CASSLKAGGDTQYF
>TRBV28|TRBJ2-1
CASSLWSSGSGEQFF
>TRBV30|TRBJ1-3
CAWSRDRDTIYF
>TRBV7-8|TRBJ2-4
CASSLSDSQNIQYF
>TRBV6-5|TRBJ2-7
CASSPDDRVLHEQYF
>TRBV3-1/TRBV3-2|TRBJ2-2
CASRTPNTGELFF
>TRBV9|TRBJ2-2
CASGLDRGVGELFF
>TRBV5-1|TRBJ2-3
CASSLGFRASGPAGDTQYF
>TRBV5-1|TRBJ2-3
CASSLAAGLAGRDTQYF
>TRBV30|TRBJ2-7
CAWSQTGYEQYF
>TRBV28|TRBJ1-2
CASSSQTGFGYTF
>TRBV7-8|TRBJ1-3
CASSFFGAGSGNTIYF
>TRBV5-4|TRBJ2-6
CASSWVRGAGANVLTF